These 10 T cell receptor beta chains were sequenced from one sample in a study of post-analysis software for immune sequencing data. The study, taken as a whole, reports: TRBV5-6, TRBV5-1 and TRBV20-1 were among five TRBV segments more frequent in patients than controls.

Incorporated into the TCR beta cDNA libraries were unique molecular identifiers, which served to reduce PCR and sequencing biases. TCRdb itself ran the PCR reads through MiXCR, one entry per CDR3 protein. Of approximately 250,000 distinct CDR3 sequences listed, 36% are singletons. No cognate antigen is known for these TCRs. Sequencing was done on a sample of blood. The receptors stem from a girl aged 10 to 17 with multiple sclerosis.

The V call is TRBV9, the J call TRBJ2-5; 8 bases line up with TRBD2. Germline lookup yields CDR1 SGDLS and CDR2 YYNGEE. The CDR3 is 16 residues long. V was pared by 0 bases and J by 5 bases, with 9 bases of the junction left unmatched. The CDR3 DNA follows: TGTGCCAGCAGCGTAGGGTCAAGCGGGAGTTTTGAGACCCAGTACTTC. It specifies CASSVGSSGSFETQYF.

In this sample, this clonotype turned up a few times. The chain joins TRBV7-9 to TRBJ1-6; D not resolved. V dropped 2 bases and J dropped 12 bases, with 14 bases sitting between them. This CDR3 has 14 amino acids. Looked up from germline, CDR1 is SEHNR and CDR2 is FQNEAQ (reference sequence). DNA of the CDR3: TGTGCCAGCAGCTTAAAATCGGCCGGAGAACCCCTCCACTTT. This encodes CASSLKSAGEPLHF.

The chain joins TRBV18 to TRBJ2-1, with 7 nucleotides matching TRBD2. The CDR3 has 15 amino acids. CDR1 is KGHSH, CDR2 LQKENI, per germline. After removal of 1 base from V and 9 bases from J, the junction contained 9 bases not matched to a gene. Written as DNA, the CDR3 is TGTGCCAGCTCACCACGGGGGAGGGGCAGGAGTGAGCAGTTCTTC. Its translation: CASSPRGRGRSEQFF. The full variable domain, completed using reference TRBV18 and TRBJ2-1, is NAGVMQNPRHLVRRRGQEARLRCSPMKGHSHVYWYRQLPEEGLKFMVYLQKENIIDESGMPKERFSAEFPKEGPSILRIQQVVRGDSAAYFCASSPRGRGRSEQFFGPGTRLTVL.

Note on this clonotype: It may be a read error: a sequence one base away is much more abundant. CDR3 DNA: TGTGCCAGCAGTTCGGGGCCGGGACCGAGCACAGATACGCAGTATTTT. It yields the protein CASSSGPGPSTDTQYF. This chain uses TRBV27 with TRBJ2-3; possibly TRBD1 or TRBD2 for D (5 bases each). The germline V gene encodes CDR1 MNHEY and CDR2 SMNVEV (reference sequence). V lost 4 bases to trimming and J lost 0 bases, with 14 bases between them. This CDR3 region has 16 residues.

As regards this clonotype: One junction end does not reproduce the germline sequence, and a read error may be involved. This chain links TRBV7-8 with TRBJ1-4; TRBD1 matches 9 bases. CDR3 size: 17 residues. Germline lookup yields CDR1 SGHVS and CDR2 FQNEAQ. The CDR3 reads CASRQAQGALPFEKRFF. CDR3 nucleotides: TGTGCCAGCAGGCAGGCACAGGGGGCACTGCCGTTTGAAAAACGGTTTTTT.

The genes are TRBV11-2 and TRBJ1-3; D unclear. The CDR3 is 13 amino acids. V lost 5 bases and J 4 bases, leaving 9 bases between the germline ends. Germline values: CDR1 SGHAT, CDR2 FQNNGV. This CDR3 is CASSPGPGNTIYF. In nucleotides, the CDR3 is TGTGCCAGCAGCCCCGGTCCCGGAAACACCATATATTTT. Filled out from reference TRBV11-2 and TRBJ1-3, the complete variable domain reads EAGVAQSPRYKIIEKRQSVAFWCNPISGHATLYWYQQILGQGPKLLIQFQNNGVVDDSQLPKDRFSAERLKGVDSTLKIQPAKLEDSAVYLCASSPGPGNTIYFGEGSWLTVV.

Worth noting for this clonotype: A much larger clone differs by one base, so this may be a read error. The chain couples TRBV12-3 or TRBV12-4 to TRBJ2-1; D not resolved. Trimming took 5 bases from V and 13 from J, leaving 12 bases between them. CDR3 size: 11 residues. CDR3: CASSNKETQFF. The DNA of the CDR3 is TGTGCCAGCAGTAACAAGGAGACCCAGTTCTTC.

This clonotype was detected many times. The gene calls are TRBV10-3 and TRBJ2-1; maybe TRBD1 (5 bases). Germline CDR1 reads ENHRY; CDR2 reads SYGVKD. With 3 bases removed from V and 6 bases from J, the gap between germline ends came to 15 bases. This CDR3 has 15 amino acids. The CDR3: CAISDWQGYGNEQFF. The CDR3 DNA reads TGTGCCATCAGTGATTGGCAGGGTTATGGCAATGAGCAGTTCTTC.

This chain joins TRBV5-1 and TRBJ1-1, with D uncertain. Trimming left V 0 bases short and J 1 base short, with 10 bases between. This CDR3 contains 15 residues. The germline V gene encodes CDR1 SGHRS and CDR2 YFSETQ. The CDR3 is CASSLVVRENTEAFF. CDR3 in DNA: TGCGCCAGCAGCTTGGTGGTCAGAGAGAACACTGAAGCTTTCTTT.

In its sample, this clonotype was seen once. The rearrangement joins TRBV10-2 to TRBJ2-7; 13 bases agree with TRBD2. Germline CDR1 is WSHSY and CDR2 is SAAADI. The junction had 17 bases not matched to a gene; V was cut back by 2 bases and J by 4 bases. This CDR3 has 20 residues. CDR3 in amino acids: CASSETIGQVLAGGPYEQYF. CDR3 DNA sequence: TGCGCCAGCAGTGAGACCATAGGACAGGTACTAGCGGGAGGGCCGTACGAGCAGTACTTC.